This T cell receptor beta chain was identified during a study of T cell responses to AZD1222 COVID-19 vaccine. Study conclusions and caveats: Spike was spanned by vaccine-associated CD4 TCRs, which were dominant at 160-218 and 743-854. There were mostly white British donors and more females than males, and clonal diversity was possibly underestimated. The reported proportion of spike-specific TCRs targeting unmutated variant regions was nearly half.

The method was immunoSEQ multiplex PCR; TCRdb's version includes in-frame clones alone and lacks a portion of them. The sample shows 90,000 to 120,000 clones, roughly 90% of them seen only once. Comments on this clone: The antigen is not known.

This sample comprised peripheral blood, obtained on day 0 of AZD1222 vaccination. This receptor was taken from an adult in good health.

The DNA for the CDR3 is TGTGCCAGCAGCTTAGTCGCCGATTCACCCCTCCACTTT. Protein: CASSLVADSPLHF. The chain carries TRBV7-2 and TRBJ1-6; no reliable D call. CDR1 SGHTA and CDR2 FQGNSA come from the germline V gene. Trimming took off 1 base at V and 8 bases at J, with 6 bases between the two ends. The CDR3 covers 13 residues.